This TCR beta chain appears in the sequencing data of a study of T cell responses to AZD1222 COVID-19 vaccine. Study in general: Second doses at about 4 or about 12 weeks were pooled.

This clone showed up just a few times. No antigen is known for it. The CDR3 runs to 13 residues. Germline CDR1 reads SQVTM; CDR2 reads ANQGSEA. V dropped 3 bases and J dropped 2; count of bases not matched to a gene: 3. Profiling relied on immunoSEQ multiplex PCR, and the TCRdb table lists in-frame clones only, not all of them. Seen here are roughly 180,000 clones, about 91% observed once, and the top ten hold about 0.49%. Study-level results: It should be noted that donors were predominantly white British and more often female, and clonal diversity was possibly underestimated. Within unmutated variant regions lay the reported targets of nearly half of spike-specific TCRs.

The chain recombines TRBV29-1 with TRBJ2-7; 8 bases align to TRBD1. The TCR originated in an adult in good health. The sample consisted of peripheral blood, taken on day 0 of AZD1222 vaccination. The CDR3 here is CSVDGQGAYEQYF. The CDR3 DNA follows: TGCAGCGTTGACGGACAGGGCGCCTACGAGCAGTACTTC.